This T cell receptor beta chain derives from a study of blood T cells in healthy people across ages (dated by TCRdb to 2015 to 2017). Concerning the study at large: In model experiments, template switching captured about one uniquely barcoded TCR beta cDNA molecule for every two T cells. Using deep sequencing normalized with unique cDNA molecular identifiers, the study measured how TCR beta repertoire diversity changes with age. Donors were grouped into four age groups: young (average roughly 16 years), middle-aged (39), aged (approximately 67) and long-lived (just over 80). Donors of different ages were randomly distributed across sequencing lanes to avoid experimental bias. Using the same blood draw, the study looked at two additional independent replicas of 1 million unique cDNA reads for two donors, one aged 18 to 30 and the other aged 80 or older.

The roughly 39 donors, aged about 6 to 100 years, were systemically healthy Caucasian individuals from Russia. Each donor gave ten milliliters of peripheral blood, drawn into EDTA-treated Vacutainer tubes. Ficoll-Paque density-gradient centrifugation was used to isolate PBMCs, with at least 7 million per sample. Trizol reagent was used to extract total RNA from PBMCs, with at least 5.5 micrograms per sample. For every donor, flow cytometry on a PBMC aliquot measured the percentage of naive CD45RAhigh/CD27high T cells. This clonotype was observed many times. No antigen is known for it. Per-nucleotide qualities are absent, and no much larger clonotype sits a single base away. The CDR3 spans 14 residues, from the cysteine through the phenylalanine. Left in the record is the CDR3 DNA by itself, 42 bases read in frame from the first base. CDR1 and CDR2 were assigned from the germline V gene as SGHRS and YFSETQ. V is pared back by 5 bases and J by 5 bases, with 16 bases lying between the germline termini.

Libraries were made using 5' RACE. Sequencing used an Illumina HiSeq 2500. A second PCR of roughly 7 to 11 cycles was run with a J-beta primer mix and a sample-barcoded 5' primer. A template-switch 5' adaptor carrying 12 random nucleotides introduced a unique molecular identifier onto each TCR beta cDNA molecule. Each sample yielded at least 3 million CDR3-containing paired-end reads. All of the RNA was converted into first-strand cDNA using the Mint cDNA synthesis kit, with a TRBC-specific oligonucleotide serving as the primer. All cDNA was treated with uracil-DNA glycosylase and then went through a first 18-cycle PCR with the universal primers M1SS and BC2_uni_R. The source study handled its data this way. Normalization of each sample was performed by random selection of 1 million high-quality reads, each carrying a distinct molecular identifier. Reads with shared molecular identifiers were discarded instead of being binned into consensus sequences. CDR3 identification, clonotype clustering and error correction used MiTCR with a Q25 quality threshold and the strictest error-elimination algorithm. A nonparametric unseen species model with Euler transformation was used to estimate lower-bound total TCR beta diversity. The public reads were reanalyzed by TCRdb: fastp trimming at Q25, MiXCR alignment, in-frame beta chains only. Merged by CDR3 protein, the rows form single entries marked with the most common genes and DNA. The V and J calls were determined by TCRdb, not by the authors. For this sample there are over 550,000 distinct CDR3 sequences; about 30% appear just once. The leading ten clones occupy 15% to 17% of the sample.

On the study overall, not on this receptor specifically: As age increased, observed TCR beta diversity per million T cells dropped in a roughly linear way, and a significant reduction was already evident by age 40. The percentage of naive T cells measured by flow cytometry correlated strongly with observed TCR beta diversity. Total diversity estimates from one million sequenced T cells were considered lower bounds and underestimates. The CMV infection status of donors was not known, potentially confounding age-related changes in expanded clonotypes. Compared with the aged group, the long-lived group had more naive CD4+ T cells, fewer expanded clones and increased TCR diversity, a pattern suggesting age selection. Conclusive comparison of naive and antigen-experienced compartments was prevented by the profiling of bulk unsorted PBMCs.

The origin of this receptor is a woman older than 75 in good health. Source material: blood. Recombination connected TRBV5-1 to TRBJ2-5; tentative D gene TRBD1, with 6 bases matching. The bases are TGCGCCAGCAGAGGACAGTCCAGTGGGGAGACCCAGTACTTC. This sequence encodes CASRGQSSGETQYF.